Listed below are T cell receptor beta chains from one sample, sequenced in a study of blood T cell repertoires in COVID-19. TCRdb's copy holds only in-frame clones and misses some; the assay was immunoSEQ multiplex PCR. The table lists some 16,000 clones, just under 90% of them singletons. Source material: peripheral blood. All receptors come from a human donor in a cohort sampled during active COVID-19. Each CDR3 is given without its conserved first and last residue.

J gene | V gene | CDR3 protein
TRBJ2-5 | TRBV2 | ASRDRGETQY
TRBJ2-1 | TRBV12-3/TRBV12-4 | ASSLPSGSPEF
TRBJ2-5 | TRBV19 | ASSPSGRAQETQY
TRBJ1-3 | TRBV9 | ASSSRHSSGNTIY
TRBJ2-3 | TRBV5-1 | ASSSLQTGGLDTQY
TRBJ2-4 | TRBV18 | ASSPPAPKNIQY
TRBJ1-4 | TRBV15 | ATSSHGRTLNEKLF
TRBJ2-7 | TRBV5-1 | ASSLVADEQY
TRBJ1-4 | TRBV2 | ASSSGQGGGSEKLF
TRBJ2-7 | TRBV19 | ASSIAHNSIAGSYEQY
TRBJ1-1 | TRBV7-7 | ASSSQGSTEAF
TRBJ2-7 | TRBV30 | AWSVGIAEHYEQY
TRBJ2-1 | TRBV12-5 | ASGDRWNEQF
TRBJ2-7 | TRBV5-1 | ASSFNQGSNEQY